Following are 18 T cell receptor beta chains from one sample sequenced in a study of T cell repertoires in cytomegalovirus infection. TCRdb passed the reads through MiXCR, listing each CDR3 protein once. Among about 130,000 distinct CDR3 sequences listed, roughly 9% were seen once. The sample consisted of PBMCs. These receptors all come from a human donor in good health (CMV status not recorded). Some clones in this sample may be carry-over from other donors' samples.

The chain links TRBV30 to TRBJ1-6; maybe TRBD1 (5 bases). From germline, CDR1 is GTSNPN and CDR2 SVGIG (reference sequence). The V gene lost 3 bases and the J gene lost 10 bases, with 16 bases spanning the gap. CDR3 size: 14 residues. The CDR3 nucleotides read TGTGCCTGGAGCCGGGGGGGTGATGGGTCACCCCTCCACTTT. This sequence encodes CAWSRGGDGSPLHF. Full variable domain (remainder filled in from reference TRBV30 and TRBJ1-6): SQTIHQWPATLVQPVGSPLSLECTVEGTSNPNLYWYRQAAGRGLQLLFYSVGIGQISSEVPQNLSASRPQDRQFILSSKKLLLSDSGFYLCAWSRGGDGSPLHFGNGTRLTVT.

The chain links TRBV3-1 to TRBJ2-3, with D perhaps being TRBD1 or TRBD2 (5 bases each). Trimming removed 1 base at V and 12 bases at J, with 14 bases between. This CDR3 spans 13 amino acids. In germline, CDR1 is LGHDT, CDR2 YNNKEL (reference sequence). The CDR3 nucleotides are TGTGCCAGCAGCCAAGGCCGGGACCGGTTTCAGTATTTT. Amino acid sequence: CASSQGRDRFQYF.

This clonotype was seen a handful of times. J is TRBJ2-5 and V is TRBV20-1; D is uncertain. This CDR3 spans 12 amino acids. V gave up 1 base and J gave up 2 bases, with 5 bases separating them. Germline loops: CDR1 DFQATT, CDR2 SNEGSKA (reference sequence). CDR3 protein: CSARGAQETQYF. Written as DNA, the CDR3 is TGCAGTGCTAGAGGAGCTCAAGAGACCCAGTACTTC.

This clonotype appeared many times. The chain has TRBV12-3 or TRBV12-4 and TRBJ2-7; 8 bases fit TRBD1. The V segment lost 6 bases and the J segment 3 bases; nucleotides outside the gene matches: 10. This CDR3 is built from 15 residues. Written as DNA, the CDR3 is TGTGCCAGCAGCCTTCATGGGACAGGTAGCTACGAGCAGTACTTC. Translated: CASSLHGTGSYEQYF.

In its sample, this clonotype was seen many times. The chain uses TRBV7-9 and TRBJ2-7; a possible D gene is TRBD1 (6 bases). The CDR3 loop spans 15 amino acids. Germline values: CDR1 SEHNR, CDR2 FQNEAQ (reference sequence). With 4 bases removed from V and 3 bases from J, the gap between germline ends came to 16 bases. The CDR3 is CASSSFGTLSYEQYF. CDR3 in DNA: TGTGCCAGCAGCTCCTTCGGGACATTGAGCTACGAGCAGTACTTC.

A remark on this clonotype: This may come from a read error, since a much larger clone is one base off. The V and J genes are TRBV4-1 and TRBJ2-1; 8 nucleotides match TRBD1. This CDR3 has 15 residues. Germline lookup yields CDR1 MGHRA and CDR2 YSYEKL. CDR3 in DNA: TGCGCCAGCAGCCAAGGGGACAGGTTCTACAATGCGCAGTTCTTC. It codes for CASSQGDRFYNAQFF.

The chain is built from TRBV7-4 and TRBJ2-1, with 10 bases matching TRBD1. The CDR3 has 15 residues. The germline CDR1 and CDR2 sequences are SGHVT and SQSDAQ. Unmatched junction bases numbered 6, after V lost 3 bases and J lost 7 bases. CDR3 protein: CASSFGTGVINEQFF. In DNA form, the CDR3 reads TGTGCCAGCAGCTTTGGGACAGGGGTGATTAATGAGCAGTTCTTC.

This clonotype was recorded many times. This sequence joins TRBV5-4 and TRBJ1-1; no reliable D call. Trimming shortened V by 4 bases and J by 0 bases, and 13 bases separated the two germline ends. The CDR3 is 15 amino acids. CDR1 is SGHNT, CDR2 YYREEE, per germline (reference sequence). This chain's CDR3 is CASSEAELLNTEAFF. CDR3 in DNA: TGTGCCAGCAGCGAGGCTGAACTTTTGAACACTGAAGCTTTCTTT.

The sample holds many counts of this clonotype. The rearrangement joins TRBV28 to TRBJ1-2; D is perhaps TRBD1 (6 bases). Trimming shortened V by 1 base and J by 2 bases, and 11 bases separated the two germline ends. The length of the CDR3 is 15 residues. The germline gives CDR1 MDHEN, CDR2 SYDVKM. The CDR3 loop reads CASSLLPTGNYGYTF. CDR3 bases: TGTGCCAGCAGTTTATTACCGACAGGAAACTATGGCTACACCTTC.

This clonotype was seen repeatedly, ten times or more. CDR3: CASRWSIQETQYF. CDR3 bases: TGTGCCAGCCGATGGAGCATACAAGAGACCCAGTACTTC. The rearrangement uses TRBV12-3 or TRBV12-4 and TRBJ2-5; D unresolved. The CDR3 runs 13 residues. Trimming pared 8 bases from V and 2 bases from J, leaving 12 bases between.

In its sample, this clonotype was seen a few times. CDR3 coding DNA: TGCAGCGTGCGACCGGGACTAGCGAACACCGGGGAGCTGTTTTTT. This sequence encodes CSVRPGLANTGELFF. The chain combines TRBV29-1 with TRBJ2-2, with 8 positions matching TRBD2. The CDR3 consists of 15 residues. Per the germline V gene, CDR1 is SQVTM and CDR2 is ANQGSEA. J lost 0 bases, V lost 6 bases, and 6 bases had no gene match.

This clonotype was counted many times. This sequence joins TRBV7-8 and TRBJ2-1; D call uncertain. V lost 8 bases to trimming and J lost 12 bases, with 23 bases between them. The germline CDR1 and CDR2 sequences are SGHVS and FQNEAQ. The CDR3 loop spans 14 amino acids. The CDR3 protein is CASRQMDAQLGQFF. In DNA, the CDR3 is TGTGCCAGCCGCCAGATGGACGCCCAGTTGGGGCAGTTCTTC.

This clonotype was counted many times. The chain recombines TRBV6-5 with TRBJ2-1; 14 nucleotides match TRBD2. The CDR3 spans 19 residues. Trimming removed 0 bases from V and 5 bases from J; junction bases left unmatched: 9. CDR1 and CDR2 (germline): MNHEY, SVGAGI. The CDR3 protein is CASSYSPPGLAGGNNEQFF. CDR3 DNA sequence: TGTGCCAGCAGTTACTCGCCCCCTGGACTAGCGGGGGGAAACAATGAGCAGTTCTTC.

This clonotype has only a few counts. V is TRBV20-1 and J is TRBJ2-7, with D unresolved. V was clipped by 0 bases and J by 0 bases, with 12 bases between them. The germline V gene has CDR1 DFQATT and CDR2 SNEGSKA (reference sequence). CDR3 size: 15 residues. The CDR3 sequence: CSARDLGKSSYEQYF. The DNA of the CDR3 is TGCAGTGCTAGAGATCTAGGCAAGAGCTCCTACGAGCAGTACTTC.

This clonotype was detected ten times or more. This rearrangement joins TRBV28 to TRBJ1-3; D not resolved. There are 13 residues in the CDR3. In germline, CDR1 is MDHEN, CDR2 SYDVKM. The V gene lost 5 bases and the J gene lost 9 bases, with 14 bases spanning the gap. The CDR3 DNA reads as TGTGCCAGCAGTCGCGAAGACCACGGCACCATATATTTT. Translation gives CASSREDHGTIYF.

This clonotype was seen many times. V is TRBV7-2 and J is TRBJ1-1; TRBD1 matches at 7 bases. V dropped 8 bases and J dropped 4; count of bases not matched to a gene: 13. This CDR3 has 15 amino acids. From germline, CDR1 is SGHTA and CDR2 FQGNSA. Here the CDR3 reads CASGLSQGVPTEAFF. The CDR3 bases are TGTGCCAGCGGATTGAGTCAGGGGGTCCCCACTGAAGCTTTCTTT.

The chain is built from TRBV12-3 or TRBV12-4 and TRBJ1-2; unclear D gene. This CDR3 is 13 amino acids long. Between the trimmed V and J ends, which lost 5 bases and 6 bases, there was a span of 13 bases. The CDR3 protein is CASSPLETHGYTF. The CDR3 bases are TGTGCCAGCAGTCCTCTAGAGACGCATGGCTACACCTTC.

This clonotype showed up just a few times. The genes are TRBV20-1 and TRBJ2-7, with 7 positions matching TRBD1. The germline V gene encodes CDR1 DFQATT and CDR2 SNEGSKA (reference sequence). CDR3 length: 11 residues. The V and J ends lost 6 bases and 5 bases, in that order; junction bases with no gene match: 4. The CDR3 protein is CSAQTGNEQYF. In DNA, the CDR3 is TGCAGTGCACAGACAGGGAACGAGCAGTACTTC.